The 5 T cell receptor beta chains below all came from one sample that was sequenced in a study of T-cell memory formation after mild COVID-19. Using its own MiXCR run on the 5' RACE reads, TCRdb lists one record per CDR3 protein. The repertoire holds hundreds of thousands of distinct CDR3 sequences, with around 17% as singletons. The sequenced sample consisted of PBMCs or a T cell subset sorted from them (not recorded which). These receptors were collected from a man aged 18 to 35 who had mild COVID-19 (a few samples of this study predate the infection). Cell type and time point are not known.

This clonotype was found many times. The chain's CDR3 is CASSPRLRQFF. CDR3 nucleotides: TGTGCCAGCAGCCCTCGATTGAGGCAGTTCTTC. V usage is TRBV7-2 and J usage is TRBJ2-1; D is unresolved. The CDR3 contains 11 residues. Germline CDR1 reads SGHTA; CDR2 reads FQGNSA. Between the trimmed V and J ends, which lost 5 bases and 12 bases, there was a span of 11 bases.

This clonotype was counted only a few times. This chain links TRBV7-3 with TRBJ1-3; tentatively, D is TRBD1 (5 bases). V was pared by 10 bases and J by 2 bases, with 12 bases between. Germline V gene data show CDR1 as SGHTA and CDR2 as FQGTGA. This CDR3 contains 13 residues. The CDR3 DNA follows: TGTGCCATGACCGGGGGGGCTGGAAACACCATATATTTT. Its translation is CAMTGGAGNTIYF.

A few counts support this clonotype. The V call is TRBV15, the J call TRBJ2-7, with D hard to call. CDR1 and CDR2 (germline): LNHNV, YYDKDF (reference sequence). The CDR3 has 12 residues. The V and J ends lost 0 bases and 5 bases respectively, with 5 bases between them. The CDR3 reads CATSRDRNEQYV. The DNA for the CDR3 is TGTGCCACCAGCAGAGATAGAAACGAGCAGTACGTC.

In its sample, this clonotype was seen a few times. The genes are TRBV5-1 and TRBJ2-1, with 14 bases identical to TRBD2. Germline CDR1 SGHRS, CDR2 YFSETQ. J lost 5 bases, V lost 4 bases, and 8 bases had no gene match. This CDR3 region has 17 residues. As DNA, the CDR3 is TGCGCCAGCAGCAACCCGGGACTAGCGGGGGTCGACAATGAGCAGTTCTTC. Its protein product is CASSNPGLAGVDNEQFF. The whole variable domain, remainder taken from reference TRBV5-1 and TRBJ2-1, is KAGVTQTPRYLIKTRGQQVTLSCSPISGHRSVSWYQQTPGQGLQFLFEYFSETQRNKGNFPGRFSGRQFSNSRSEMNVSTLELGDSALYLCASSNPGLAGVDNEQFFGPGTRLTVL.

V usage is TRBV9 and J usage is TRBJ2-3; unclear D gene. V lost 5 bases to trimming and J lost 3 bases, with 10 bases between them. Germline CDR1 SGDLS, CDR2 YYNGEE. There are 13 residues in the CDR3. This chain's CDR3 is CASRPELTDTQYF. In nucleotides, the CDR3 is TGTGCCAGCAGACCAGAGTTAACAGATACGCAGTATTTT.